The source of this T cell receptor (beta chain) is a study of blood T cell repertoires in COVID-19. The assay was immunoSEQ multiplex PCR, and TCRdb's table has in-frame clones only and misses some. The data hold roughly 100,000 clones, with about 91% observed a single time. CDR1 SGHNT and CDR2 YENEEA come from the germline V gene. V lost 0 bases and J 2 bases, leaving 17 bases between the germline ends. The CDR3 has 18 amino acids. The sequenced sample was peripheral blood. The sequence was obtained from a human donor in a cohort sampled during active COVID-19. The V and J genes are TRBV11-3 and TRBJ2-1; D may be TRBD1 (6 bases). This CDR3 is CASSLDLRQVPTYNEQFF. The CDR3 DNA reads TGTGCCAGCAGCTTAGATCTGAGACAGGTTCCTACCTACAATGAGCAGTTCTTC.